This paragraph covers one T cell receptor beta chain sequence. What it binds is not known. The data were obtained in a study of blood T cells in healthy people across ages. Regarding the study as a whole: TCR beta diversity per million T cells fell roughly linearly with age. Versus aged donors, long-lived donors had higher diversity and more naive CD4+ cells. CMV status of donors was not determined, possibly confounding expanded clonotype changes.

Collection of about 9.4 milliliters of peripheral blood was performed for each donor. Through a sample-barcoded 5' primer and a J-beta primer mix, a second PCR was run for roughly 6 to 11 cycles. TCRdb used MiXCR to reprocess the 5' RACE reads, holding one entry per CDR3 protein. Of 1.5 million to 2 million distinct CDR3 sequences in the sample, about 31% were seen once. This clonotype originated in a woman in her twenties or thirties in good health. Sequencing input: blood.

The CDR3 is CASSLWAANTGELFF. The CDR3 nucleotides read TGTGCCAGCAGTTTATGGGCAGCCAACACCGGGGAGCTGTTTTTT. V is TRBV27 and J is TRBJ2-2, with D hard to call. Between the trimmed V and J ends, which lost 1 base and 2 bases, there was a span of 8 bases. Germline CDR1 and CDR2: MNHEY and SMNVEV (reference sequence). The CDR3 consists of 15 residues.